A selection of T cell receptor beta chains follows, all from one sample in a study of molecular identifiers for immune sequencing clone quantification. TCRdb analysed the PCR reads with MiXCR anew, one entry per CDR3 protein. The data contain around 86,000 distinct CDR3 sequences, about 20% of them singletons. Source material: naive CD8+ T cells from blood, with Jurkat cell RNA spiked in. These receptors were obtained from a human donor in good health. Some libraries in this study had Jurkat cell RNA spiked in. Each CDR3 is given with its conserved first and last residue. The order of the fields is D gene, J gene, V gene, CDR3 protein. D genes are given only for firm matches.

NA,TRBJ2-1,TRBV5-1,CASRYGGNEQFF
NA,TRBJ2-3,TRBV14,CASSPMEGGTDTQYF
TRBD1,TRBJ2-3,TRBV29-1,CSVLQGATDTQYF
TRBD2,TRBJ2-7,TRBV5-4,CASSFSGSHEQYF
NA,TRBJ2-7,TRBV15,CATSVRAPTYEQYF
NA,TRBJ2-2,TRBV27,CASSSVNTGELFF
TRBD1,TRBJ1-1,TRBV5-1,CASSWGQGAVRDTEAFF
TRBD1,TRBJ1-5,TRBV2,CASSSRDRVNQPQHF
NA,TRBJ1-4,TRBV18,CASSPIVNNEKLFF
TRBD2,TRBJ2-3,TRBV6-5,CAGSYTSGGPDTQYF
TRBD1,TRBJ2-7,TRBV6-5,CASSSGTGIRYEQYF
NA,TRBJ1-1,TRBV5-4,CASSPVEGTEAFF
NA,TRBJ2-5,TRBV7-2,CASSLVSLGSETQYF
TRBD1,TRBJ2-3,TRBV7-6,CASSAPGQGTDTQYF
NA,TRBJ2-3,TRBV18,CASSKTGQNPTDTQYF
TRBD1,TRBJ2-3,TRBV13,CASSTEPQTGERGTDTQYF
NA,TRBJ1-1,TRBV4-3,CASSQDILNTEAFF
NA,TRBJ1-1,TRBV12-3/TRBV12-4,CASSLPGQTEAFF
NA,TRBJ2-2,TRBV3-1,CASSQVQGSNTGELFF
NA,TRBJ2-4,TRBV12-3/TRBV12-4,CASSLLLAKNIQYF
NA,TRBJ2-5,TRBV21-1,CASSKVCWETQYF
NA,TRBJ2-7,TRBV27,CASSSPGEQYF
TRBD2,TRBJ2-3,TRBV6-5,CASSYGGRAVDTQYF
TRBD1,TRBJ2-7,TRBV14,CASRPTGAPPYEQYF
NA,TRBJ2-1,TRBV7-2,CASSLVEYNEQFF
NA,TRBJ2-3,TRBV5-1,CASSPPRAGFSTDTQYF
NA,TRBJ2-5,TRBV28,CASSFPTSPGEQETQYF
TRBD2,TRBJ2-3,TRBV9,CASSLRGLAGHSDTQYF
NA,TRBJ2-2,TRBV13,CASSPDSLGQVNTGELFF
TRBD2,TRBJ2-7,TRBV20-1,CSASPRLAGYEQYF
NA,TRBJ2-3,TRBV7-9,CASSTSTDTQYF
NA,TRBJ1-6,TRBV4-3,CASSQDRGKPTYNSPLHF
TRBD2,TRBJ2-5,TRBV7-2,CASSFDGEGRTQYF
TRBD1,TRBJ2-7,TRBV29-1,CSVEDEGGQGAKFEQYF
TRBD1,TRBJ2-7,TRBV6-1,CASSETGQGLPEQYF
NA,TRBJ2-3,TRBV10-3,CAITTDTSTDTQYF
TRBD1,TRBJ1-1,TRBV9,CASSARGQGEEAFF
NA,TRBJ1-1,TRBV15,CATSNPLTQGQTEAFF
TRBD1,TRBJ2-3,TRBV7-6,CASSSGTDNTDTQYF
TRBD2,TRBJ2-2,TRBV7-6,CASSLVLLAGSTGELFF
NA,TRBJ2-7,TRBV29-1,CSVGGGIYYEQYF
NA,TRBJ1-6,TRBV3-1,CASSQGAYSYNSPLHF
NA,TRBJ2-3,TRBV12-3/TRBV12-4,CASSPLEQGIGGTDTQYF
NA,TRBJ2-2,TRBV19,CASSIESGTGELFF